The 13 T cell receptor beta chains given below trace back to one sample, sequenced in a study of shared clonotypes between healthy human individuals. Positive CCR7 selection of CD45RO-negative cells yielded the naive CD8 cells, and terminally differentiated effector memory CD45RA+ cells were excluded. Sequencing used immunoSEQ multiplex PCR; TCRdb keeps in-frame clones, though not all of them. Seen here are 500,000 to 700,000 clones, about 95% observed once, and the top ten hold approximately 0.11%. The sample was naive CD8+ T cells sorted from blood. The receptors were gathered from a woman aged 25 to 39 in good health.

The chain links TRBV28 to TRBJ2-2, with D perhaps TRBD2 (6 bases). There are 13 residues in the CDR3. Trimming left V 6 bases short and J 6 bases short, with 11 bases between. Germline CDR1 reads MDHEN; CDR2 reads SYDVKM. The CDR3 region has the DNA TGTGCCAGCAGCCTGGGAGGCCCCGGGGAGCTGTTTTTT. It codes for CASSLGGPGELFF.

The rearrangement links TRBV30 to TRBJ1-1; maybe TRBD1 (6 bases). V was clipped by 5 bases and J by 4 bases, with 11 bases between them. CDR1 GTSNPN and CDR2 SVGIG come from the germline V gene (reference sequence). The CDR3 extends over 12 amino acids. CDR3 protein: CAWEGGTTEAFF. Here the CDR3 DNA reads TGTGCCTGGGAGGGGGGTACCACTGAAGCTTTCTTT.

CDR3 protein: CASRTESSGNTIYF. The CDR3 DNA is TGTGCCAGCAGAACCGAAAGCTCTGGAAACACCATATATTTT. The genes are TRBV28 and TRBJ1-3; D remains ambiguous. Per the germline V gene, CDR1 is MDHEN and CDR2 is SYDVKM. V gave up 6 bases and J gave up 0 bases, with 9 bases separating them. CDR3 size: 14 residues.

The gene calls are TRBV16 and TRBJ1-2; D might be TRBD1 (5 bases). The CDR3 runs 15 residues. The V end was cut by 6 bases, the J end by 4 bases, with 18 bases between. The germline V gene has CDR1 KGHSY and CDR2 FQNENV. CDR3 loop: CASRPTFLRGYGYTF. CDR3 DNA sequence: TGTGCCAGCAGGCCAACCTTCCTAAGGGGCTATGGCTACACCTTC.

This chain connects TRBV7-6 to TRBJ2-7; D gene uncertain. The V end lost 3 bases, the J end lost 0 bases, and 12 bases lay between the germline ends. Germline V gene lookup returns CDR1 SGHVS and CDR2 FNYEAQ. This CDR3 has 15 amino acids. CDR3 amino acids: CASSFGGRSSYEQYF. The CDR3 coding sequence is TGTGCCAGCAGCTTCGGTGGCAGGAGCTCCTACGAGCAGTACTTC.

This chain uses TRBV5-1 with TRBJ2-2, with D possibly matching TRBD1 (5 bases). CDR1 is SGHRS, CDR2 YFSETQ, per germline. The length of the CDR3 is 14 residues. Trimming took 2 bases from V and 2 from J, leaving 7 bases between them. Here the CDR3 DNA reads TGCGCCAGCAGCTTCGGACATAACACCGGGGAGCTGTTTTTT. Its protein is CASSFGHNTGELFF.

This rearrangement joins TRBV19 to TRBJ1-4; tentatively, D is TRBD1 (6 bases). The CDR3 loop spans 15 amino acids. Trimming took off 4 bases at V and 6 bases at J, with 15 bases between the two ends. CDR1 is LNHDA, CDR2 SQIVND, per germline (reference sequence). In nucleotides, the CDR3 is TGTGCCAGTAGTACAACACAGGGACCCCATGAAAAACTGTTTTTT. Its translation: CASSTTQGPHEKLFF. Combining the CDR3 with reference TRBV19 and TRBJ1-4 gives the whole variable domain DGGITQSPKYLFRKEGQNVTLSCEQNLNHDAMYWYRQDPGQGLRLIYYSQIVNDFQKGDIAEGYSVSREKKESFPLTVTSAQKNPTAFYLCASSTTQGPHEKLFFGSGTQLSVL.

The chain employs TRBV10-3 and TRBJ1-2; D unclear. CDR1 is ENHRY and CDR2 is SYGVKD in the germline V gene. The ends were cut back, 2 bases at V and 6 bases at J, with 10 bases in the middle. The CDR3 consists of 13 residues. The CDR3 reads CAISENAAHGYTF. For the CDR3, the DNA is TGTGCCATCAGTGAGAACGCCGCTCATGGCTACACCTTC.

This chain's CDR3 is CASSLFVGISGANVLTF. CDR3 DNA sequence: TGTGCCAGCAGTTTATTTGTGGGAATCTCTGGGGCCAACGTCCTGACTTTC. The chain employs TRBV28 and TRBJ2-6, with unresolved D. V was shortened by 1 base and J by 0 bases, with 10 bases between the two germline ends. Germline lookup yields CDR1 MDHEN and CDR2 SYDVKM. The CDR3 is 17 residues long.

The chain joins TRBV27 to TRBJ2-3; weak D call: TRBD2 (7 bases). This CDR3 comprises 18 residues. Germline values: CDR1 MNHEY, CDR2 SMNVEV (reference sequence). The V gene lost 8 bases and the J gene lost 2 bases, with 26 bases spanning the gap. The chain's CDR3 is CASRGSTGAGETTDTQYF. Written as DNA, the CDR3 is TGTGCCAGCCGTGGGTCAACGGGGGCGGGAGAGACCACAGATACGCAGTATTTT.

J is TRBJ2-5 and V is TRBV13; 11 bases are a match to TRBD1. The end of the DNA is better explained by TRBJ2-7, so the J call may be wrong. The germline V gene encodes CDR1 PRHDT and CDR2 FYEKMQ (reference sequence). The CDR3 is 16 residues long. As DNA, the CDR3 is TGTGCCAGCAGCTCGGGACAGGGGGGGAGCTCCTACGAGCAGTACTTC. Amino acid sequence: CASSSGQGGSSYEQYF.

This clone was detected once. The chain recombines TRBV5-1 with TRBJ2-7; D possibly matches TRBD1 or TRBD2 (5 bases each). CDR3 length: 14 residues. The V end was cut by 3 bases, the J end by 2 bases, with 12 bases between. Per the germline V gene, CDR1 is SGHRS and CDR2 is YFSETQ. For the CDR3, the DNA is TGCGCCAGCAGCTGGGGGAGTTCCACCTACGAGCAGTACTTC. It specifies CASSWGSSTYEQYF.

This clone came up a few times. The genes are TRBV27 and TRBJ2-7, with TRBD2 matching 12 bases. V gave up 6 bases and J gave up 4 bases; unmatched junction bases: 7. Germline-derived CDR1 and CDR2 are MNHEY and SMNVEV (reference sequence). This CDR3 is 15 amino acids long. Here the CDR3 DNA reads TGTGCCAGCAGCTACGGACTAGCGGGGTGGTACGAGCAGTACTTC. Translating gives CASSYGLAGWYEQYF.